This T cell receptor (beta chain) emerged from a study of cytotoxic CD8 clonotypes in ibrutinib-treated CLL. Study information: Following a median around 13 months of treatment, with a range of 6 to 36, response samples were taken.

Unmatched junction bases numbered 3, after V lost 4 bases and J lost 2 bases. Germline values: CDR1 MGHRA, CDR2 YSYEKL. The CDR3 extends over 15 amino acids. Some clones are missing from TCRdb's copy, which holds only in-frame ones; the method was immunoSEQ multiplex PCR. The sample lists about 300,000 clones, approximately 79% occurring once. This clone came up once. The V and J genes are TRBV4-1 and TRBJ2-1, with 9 bases identical to TRBD1. Specimen: PBMCs, collected at disease progression, from a patient treated with ibrutinib. This TCR derives from a human donor with chronic lymphocytic leukemia. CDR3 sequence reads: CASSLTGGTYNEQFF. The CDR3 nucleotides read TGCGCCAGCAGCCTGACAGGGGGTACCTACAATGAGCAGTTCTTC.